The 5 T cell receptor beta chains below come from one sample, sequenced in a study of cytomegalovirus exposure and HLA in healthy donors. Use of 60 Vbeta and 13 Jbeta primers characterized the PCR. Here immunoSEQ multiplex PCR was the method, and the copy in TCRdb shows in-frame clones only, minus some. The sample carries more than 90,000 clones, 79% recorded once. The specimen sequenced was PBMCs. These receptors were taken from a woman aged 18-29 years in good health and CMV-seropositive.

This clone was detected only once. The chain carries TRBV7-9 and TRBJ1-3; D unclear. Trimming took off 2 bases at V and 0 bases at J, with 8 bases between the two ends. The germline V gene has CDR1 SEHNR and CDR2 FQNEAQ (reference sequence). The length of the CDR3 is 15 residues. Written as DNA, the CDR3 is TGTGCCAGCAGCTTATTGTCCAACTCTGGAAACACCATATATTTT. Translated: CASSLLSNSGNTIYF.

The chain is built from TRBV23-1 and TRBJ2-7; 7 nucleotides align to TRBD1. TRBV23-1 is classed as an ORF, of uncertain function. The CDR3 covers 16 residues. Trimming cost V 6 bases and J 3 bases; bases outside gene matches: 14. The chain's CDR3 is CASSPIIRDSFYEQYF. In DNA, the CDR3 is TGCGCCAGCAGCCCTATAATCCGGGACAGCTTCTACGAGCAGTACTTC.

This rearrangement joins TRBV4-1 to TRBJ2-1; 7 positions agree with TRBD2. Germline assignment: CDR1 MGHRA and CDR2 YSYEKL. This CDR3 has 16 amino acids. V lost 0 bases, J lost 7 bases, and 9 bases stayed unmatched. CDR3 sequence (DNA): TGCGCCAGCAGCCAAGATACGGGAGGTTTCAAGAATGAGCAGTTCTTC. Its translation is CASSQDTGGFKNEQFF.

The CDR3: CASSLHRQGGREQYF. As DNA, the CDR3 is TGTGCCAGCAGTTTACATAGACAGGGGGGGCGCGAGCAGTACTTC. The V gene is TRBV28, the J gene TRBJ2-7, with TRBD1 matching over 9 bases. V was pared by 2 bases and J by 6 bases, with 8 bases of the junction left unmatched. In germline, CDR1 is MDHEN, CDR2 SYDVKM. The CDR3 has 15 residues.

The V and J genes are TRBV19 and TRBJ2-7; 7 bases are a match to TRBD1. V lost 1 base and J lost 2; bases outside the gene matches: 5. CDR1 and CDR2 from the germline V gene are LNHDA and SQIVND (reference sequence). The CDR3 totals 15 residues. CDR3 residues: CASSIGYGQAYEQYF. The CDR3 DNA sequence: TGTGCCAGTAGTATAGGATACGGACAGGCCTACGAGCAGTACTTC.